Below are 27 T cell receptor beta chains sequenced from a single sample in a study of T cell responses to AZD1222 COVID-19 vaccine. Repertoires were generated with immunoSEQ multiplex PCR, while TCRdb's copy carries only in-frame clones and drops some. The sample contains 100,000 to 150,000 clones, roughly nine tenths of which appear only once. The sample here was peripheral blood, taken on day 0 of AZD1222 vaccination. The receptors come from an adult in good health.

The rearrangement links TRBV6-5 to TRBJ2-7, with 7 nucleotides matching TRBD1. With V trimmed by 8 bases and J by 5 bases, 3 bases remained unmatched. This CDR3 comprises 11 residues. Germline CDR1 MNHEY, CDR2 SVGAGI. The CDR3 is CASATGDEQYF. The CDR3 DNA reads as TGTGCCAGCGCCACAGGGGACGAGCAGTACTTC.

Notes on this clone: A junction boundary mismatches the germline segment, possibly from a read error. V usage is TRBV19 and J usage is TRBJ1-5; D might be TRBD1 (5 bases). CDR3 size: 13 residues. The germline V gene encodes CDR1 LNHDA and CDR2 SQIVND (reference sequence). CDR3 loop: CAISWGVDQPQHF. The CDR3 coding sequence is TGTGCCATTAGTTGGGGGGTTGATCAGCCCCAGCATTTT.

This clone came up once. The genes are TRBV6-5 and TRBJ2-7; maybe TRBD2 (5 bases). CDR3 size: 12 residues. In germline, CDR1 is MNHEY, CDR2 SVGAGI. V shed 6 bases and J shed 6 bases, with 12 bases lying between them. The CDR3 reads CASSPMGSEQYF. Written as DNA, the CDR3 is TGTGCCAGCAGCCCGATGGGGAGCGAGCAGTACTTC.

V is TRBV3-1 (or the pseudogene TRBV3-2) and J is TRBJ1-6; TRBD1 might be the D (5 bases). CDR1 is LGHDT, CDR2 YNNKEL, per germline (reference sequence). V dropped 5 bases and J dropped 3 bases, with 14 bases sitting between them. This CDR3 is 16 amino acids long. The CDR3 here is CASSDRDGYYNSPLHF. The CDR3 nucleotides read TGTGCCAGCAGCGACCGGGACGGCTACTATAATTCACCCCTCCACTTT.

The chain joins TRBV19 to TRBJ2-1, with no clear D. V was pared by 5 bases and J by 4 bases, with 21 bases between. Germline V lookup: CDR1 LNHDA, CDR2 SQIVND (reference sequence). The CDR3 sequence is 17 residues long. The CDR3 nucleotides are TGTGCCAGTAGTCCCCGAGGCGCCGCCTACAGATACAATGAGCAGTTCTTC. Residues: CASSPRGAAYRYNEQFF.

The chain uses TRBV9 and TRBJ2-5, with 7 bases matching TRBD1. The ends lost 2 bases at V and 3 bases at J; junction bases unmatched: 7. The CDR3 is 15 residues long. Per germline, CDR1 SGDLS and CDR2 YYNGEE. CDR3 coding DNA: TGTGCCAGCAGCGTGTCACAGGGGCGTGAAGAGACCCAGTACTTC. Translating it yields CASSVSQGREETQYF.

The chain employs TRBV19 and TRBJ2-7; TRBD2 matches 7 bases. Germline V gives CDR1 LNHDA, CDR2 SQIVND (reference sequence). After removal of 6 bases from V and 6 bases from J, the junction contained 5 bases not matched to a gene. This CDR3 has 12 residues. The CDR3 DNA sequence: TGTGCCAGTAGCTGGCCGGGGGGCGAGCAGTACTTC. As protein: CASSWPGGEQYF.

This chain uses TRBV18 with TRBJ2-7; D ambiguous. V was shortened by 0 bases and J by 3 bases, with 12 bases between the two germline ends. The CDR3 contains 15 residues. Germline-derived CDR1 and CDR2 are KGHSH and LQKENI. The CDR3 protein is CASSPPLKAYYEQYF. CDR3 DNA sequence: TGTGCCAGCTCACCACCTCTGAAGGCGTACTACGAGCAGTACTTC. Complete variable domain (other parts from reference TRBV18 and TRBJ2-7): NAGVMQNPRHLVRRRGQEARLRCSPMKGHSHVYWYRQLPEEGLKFMVYLQKENIIDESGMPKERFSAEFPKEGPSILRIQQVVRGDSAAYFCASSPPLKAYYEQYFGPGTRLTVT.

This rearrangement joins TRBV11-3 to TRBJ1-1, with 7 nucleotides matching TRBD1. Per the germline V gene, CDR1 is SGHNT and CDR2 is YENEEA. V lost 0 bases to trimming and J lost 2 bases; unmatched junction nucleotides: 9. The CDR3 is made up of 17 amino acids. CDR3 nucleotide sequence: TGTGCCAGCAGCTTAGATTTCGCCTGGGACAGCAACACTGAAGCTTTCTTT. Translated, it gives CASSLDFAWDSNTEAFF.

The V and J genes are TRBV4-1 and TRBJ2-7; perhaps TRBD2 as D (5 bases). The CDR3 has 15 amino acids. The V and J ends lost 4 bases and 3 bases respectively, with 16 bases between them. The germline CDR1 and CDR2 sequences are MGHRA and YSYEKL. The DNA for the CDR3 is TGCGCCAGCAGCCTAAGTCCCGTGGGAGTCTACGAGCAGTACTTC. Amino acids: CASSLSPVGVYEQYF.

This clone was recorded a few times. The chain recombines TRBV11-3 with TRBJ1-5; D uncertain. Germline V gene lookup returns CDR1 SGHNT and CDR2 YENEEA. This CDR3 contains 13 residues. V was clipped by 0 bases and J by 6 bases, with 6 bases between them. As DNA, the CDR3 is TGTGCCAGCAGCTTAGATGCTGGTCAGCCCCAGCATTTT. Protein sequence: CASSLDAGQPQHF.

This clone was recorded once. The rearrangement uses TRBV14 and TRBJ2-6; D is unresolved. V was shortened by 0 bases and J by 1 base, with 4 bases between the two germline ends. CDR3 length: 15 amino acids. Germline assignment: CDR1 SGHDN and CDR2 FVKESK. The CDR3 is CASSQDWSGANVLTF. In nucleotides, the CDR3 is TGTGCCAGCAGCCAAGATTGGTCTGGGGCCAACGTCCTGACTTTC.

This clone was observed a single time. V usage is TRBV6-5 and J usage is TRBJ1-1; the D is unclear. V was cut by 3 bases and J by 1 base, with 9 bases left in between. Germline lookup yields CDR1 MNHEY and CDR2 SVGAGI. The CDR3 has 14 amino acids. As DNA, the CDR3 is TGTGCCAGCAGTTATTCGTACGGGAACACTGAAGCTTTCTTT. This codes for CASSYSYGNTEAFF.

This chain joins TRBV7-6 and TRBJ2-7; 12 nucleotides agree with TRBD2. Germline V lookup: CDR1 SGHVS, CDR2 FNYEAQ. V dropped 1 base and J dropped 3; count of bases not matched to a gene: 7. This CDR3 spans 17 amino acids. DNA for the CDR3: TGTGCCAGCAGCTTAGAGTCAGGACTAGCGGGATACTACGAGCAGTACTTC. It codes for CASSLESGLAGYYEQYF.

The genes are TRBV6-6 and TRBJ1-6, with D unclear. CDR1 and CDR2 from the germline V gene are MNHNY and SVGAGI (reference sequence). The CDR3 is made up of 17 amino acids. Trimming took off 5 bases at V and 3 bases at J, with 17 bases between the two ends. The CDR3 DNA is TGTGCCAGCAGTCGCTCCCTGGACGGTCTCTATAATTCACCCCTCCACTTT. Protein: CASSRSLDGLYNSPLHF.

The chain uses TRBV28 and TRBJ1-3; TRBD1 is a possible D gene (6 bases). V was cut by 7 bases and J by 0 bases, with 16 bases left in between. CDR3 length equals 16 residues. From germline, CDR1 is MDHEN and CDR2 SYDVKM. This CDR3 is CASTQDSTISGNTIYF. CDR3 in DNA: TGTGCCAGCACCCAGGACAGTACGATCTCTGGAAACACCATATATTTT.

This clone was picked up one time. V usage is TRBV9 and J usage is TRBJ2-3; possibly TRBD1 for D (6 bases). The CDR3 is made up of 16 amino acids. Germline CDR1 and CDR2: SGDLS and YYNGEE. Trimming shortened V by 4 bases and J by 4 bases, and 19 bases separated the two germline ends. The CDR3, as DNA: TGTGCCAGCAGCCCTTGGGACACCGTGGGGCCAGATACGCAGTATTTT. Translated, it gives CASSPWDTVGPDTQYF.

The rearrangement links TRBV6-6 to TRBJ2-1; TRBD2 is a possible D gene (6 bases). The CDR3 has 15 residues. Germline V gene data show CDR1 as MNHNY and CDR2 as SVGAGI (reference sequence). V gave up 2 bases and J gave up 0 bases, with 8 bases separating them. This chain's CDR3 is CASSYLTSSYNEQFF. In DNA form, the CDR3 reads TGTGCCAGCAGTTACCTGACTAGCTCCTACAATGAGCAGTTCTTC.

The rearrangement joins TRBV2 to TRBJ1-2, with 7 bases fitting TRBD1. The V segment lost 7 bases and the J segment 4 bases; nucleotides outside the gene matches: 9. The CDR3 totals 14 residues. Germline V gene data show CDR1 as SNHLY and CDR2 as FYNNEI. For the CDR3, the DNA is TGTGCCAGCACCCCCTACACAGGGGTCTATGGCTACACCTTC. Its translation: CASTPYTGVYGYTF.

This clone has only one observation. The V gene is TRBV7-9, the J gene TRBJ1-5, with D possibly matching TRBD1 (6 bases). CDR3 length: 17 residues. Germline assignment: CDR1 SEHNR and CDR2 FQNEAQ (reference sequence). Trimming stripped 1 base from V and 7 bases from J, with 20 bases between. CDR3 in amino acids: CASSLVGRGGAIQPQHF. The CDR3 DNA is TGTGCCAGCAGCTTAGTGGGCCGTGGGGGCGCTATACAGCCCCAGCATTTT.

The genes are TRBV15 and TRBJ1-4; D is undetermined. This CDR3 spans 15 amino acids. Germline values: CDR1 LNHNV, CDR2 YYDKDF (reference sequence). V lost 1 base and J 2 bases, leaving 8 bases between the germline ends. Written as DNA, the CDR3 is TGTGCCACCAGCAGAGGAGGCGGGACTAATGAAAAACTGTTTTTT. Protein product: CATSRGGGTNEKLFF. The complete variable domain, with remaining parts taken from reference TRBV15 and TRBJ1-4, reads DAMVIQNPRYQVTQFGKPVTLSCSQTLNHNVMYWYQQKSSQAPKLLFHYYDKDFNNEADTPDNFQSRRPNTSFCFLDIRSPGLGDTAMYLCATSRGGGTNEKLFFGSGTQLSVL.

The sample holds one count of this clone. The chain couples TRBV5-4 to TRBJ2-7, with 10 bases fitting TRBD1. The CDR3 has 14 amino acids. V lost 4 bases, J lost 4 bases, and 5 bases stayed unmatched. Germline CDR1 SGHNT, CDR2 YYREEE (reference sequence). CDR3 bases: TGTGCCAGCAGCATAGGACAGGGGGTGTACGAGCAGTACTTC. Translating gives CASSIGQGVYEQYF.

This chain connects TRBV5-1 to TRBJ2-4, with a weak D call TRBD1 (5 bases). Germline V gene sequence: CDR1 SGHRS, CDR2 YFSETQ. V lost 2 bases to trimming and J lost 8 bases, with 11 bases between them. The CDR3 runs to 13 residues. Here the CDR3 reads CASSLKGKDIQYF. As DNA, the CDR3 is TGCGCCAGCAGCTTAAAGGGGAAGGACATTCAGTACTTC.

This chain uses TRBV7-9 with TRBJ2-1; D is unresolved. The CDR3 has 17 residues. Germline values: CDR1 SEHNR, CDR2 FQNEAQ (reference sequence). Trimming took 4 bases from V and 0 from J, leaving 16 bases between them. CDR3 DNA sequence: TGTGCCAGCAGCTCCAAAGTAGCTTCGGGCTCCTACAATGAGCAGTTCTTC. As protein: CASSSKVASGSYNEQFF. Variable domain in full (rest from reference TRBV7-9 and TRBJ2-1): DTGVSQNPRHKITKRGQNVTFRCDPISEHNRLYWYRQTLGQGPEFLTYFQNEAQLEKSRLLSDRFSAERPKGSFSTLEIQRTEQGDSAMYLCASSSKVASGSYNEQFFGPGTRLTVL.

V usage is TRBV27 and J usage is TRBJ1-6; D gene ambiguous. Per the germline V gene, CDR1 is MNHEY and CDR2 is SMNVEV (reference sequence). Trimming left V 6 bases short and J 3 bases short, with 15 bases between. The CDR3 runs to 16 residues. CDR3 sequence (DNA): TGTGCCAGCAGCCGTCAAGCACTGTACTATAATTCACCCCTCCACTTT. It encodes CASSRQALYYNSPLHF.

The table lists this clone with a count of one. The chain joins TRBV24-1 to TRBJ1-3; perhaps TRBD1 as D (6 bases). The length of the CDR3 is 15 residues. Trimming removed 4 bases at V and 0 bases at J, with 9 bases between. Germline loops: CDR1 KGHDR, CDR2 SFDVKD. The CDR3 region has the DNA TGTGCCACCAGTGACTCGGACAGCTCTGGAAACACCATATATTTT. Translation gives CATSDSDSSGNTIYF.

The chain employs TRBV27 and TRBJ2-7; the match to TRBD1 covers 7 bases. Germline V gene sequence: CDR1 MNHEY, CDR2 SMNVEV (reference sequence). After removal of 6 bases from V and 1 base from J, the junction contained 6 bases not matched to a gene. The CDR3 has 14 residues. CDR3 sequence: CASSRDSLSYEQYF. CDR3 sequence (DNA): TGTGCCAGCAGCCGGGACAGCTTATCCTACGAGCAGTACTTC.